The present entry profiles one T cell receptor (beta chain) with its context. The source of the sample is a study of OX40 agonist ivuxolimab in advanced cancers. Some clones are missing from TCRdb's copy, which holds only in-frame ones; the method was immunoSEQ multiplex PCR. The sample lists tens of thousands of clones; roughly nine tenths were seen once. J gave up 7 bases and V 0 bases, and 4 bases lay outside the gene matches. Germline V lookup: CDR1 SGDLS, CDR2 YYNGEE. The CDR3 runs to 14 residues. The sequence was collected from an adult with an advanced solid tumor such as melanoma, head and neck, liver or kidney cancer. This specimen consisted of CD4+ or CD8+ T cells sorted from blood, obtained in a trial of the OX40 agonist ivuxolimab. The genes are TRBV9 and TRBJ2-1, with 7 bases matching TRBD2. The CDR3, as DNA: TGTGCCAGCAGCGTAGAACTAGCGAGGAATGAGCAGTTCTTC. Amino acids: CASSVELARNEQFF.